This T cell receptor beta chain was sequenced in a study of T-cell memory formation after mild COVID-19. This clonotype occurred a few times. The CDR3 is 14 amino acids. The V end was cut by 3 bases, the J end by 5 bases, with 13 bases between. Germline CDR1 and CDR2: LNHDA and SQIVND (reference sequence). Using its own MiXCR run on the 5' RACE reads, TCRdb lists one record per CDR3 protein. The table shows 250,000 to 300,000 distinct CDR3 sequences, with about a sixth occurring only once. The sequencing sample was made of PBMCs or a T cell subset sorted from them (not recorded which). The chain joins TRBV19 to TRBJ2-5, with D uncertain. This sequence originates from a man between 18 and 35 years old who had mild COVID-19 (a few samples of this study predate the infection). Cell type and time point are not known. The CDR3 nucleotides read TGTGCCAGTAGTATCCTGGGCGAAAAGGAGACCCAGTACTTC. This encodes CASSILGEKETQYF.